This T cell receptor beta chain is from a study of PD-1 blockade in classical Hodgkin lymphoma. Some clones are missing from TCRdb's copy, which holds only in-frame ones; the method was immunoSEQ multiplex PCR. The sample contains 40,000 to 50,000 clones, 86% of which appear only once. CDR3 length equals 15 residues. With V trimmed by 2 bases and J by 0 bases, 0 bases remained unmatched. Per germline, CDR1 MGHRA and CDR2 YSYEKL. With regard to this clone: The antigen is unknown.

Every one of the patients relapsed after autologous stem cell transplantation (brentuximab vedotin exposure was variable). Complete response, partial response or progressive disease made up the best responses. Study results and limitations: Patients starting nivolumab less than 1 year after ASCT had lower diversity and were excluded from later analyses. With respect to the repertoire differences, their causes, possibly disease activity or prior therapy, remain undefined.

The V gene is TRBV4-1, the J gene TRBJ2-1; 8 bases agree with TRBD2. Source: peripheral blood mononuclear cells (PBMCs), taken before the second cycle of nivolumab. The receptor was derived from a human donor with classical Hodgkin lymphoma. The CDR3 DNA reads as TGCGCCAGCAGCCAAAGCGGGAGCTCCTACAATGAGCAGTTCTTC. It yields the protein CASSQSGSSYNEQFF.